The clone carrying this T cell receptor (beta chain) has only one observation. TCRdb's copy holds only in-frame clones and misses some; the assay was immunoSEQ multiplex PCR. The repertoire holds tens of thousands of clones, with nearly 85% as singletons. Documented time point: cycle 4 day 1 (C4D1), after more than five weeks of nivolumab. Relapse was seen in all patients after autologous stem cell transplantation, and brentuximab vedotin exposure was variable. The sample is drawn from a study of PD-1 blockade in classical Hodgkin lymphoma. The length of the CDR3 is 15 residues. V lost 0 bases, J lost 1 base, and 9 bases lay in between. Germline V gives CDR1 SGHTA, CDR2 FQGNSA.

The source material was peripheral blood mononuclear cells (PBMCs), sampled before the fourth cycle of nivolumab. The rearrangement uses TRBV7-2 and TRBJ1-1; unclear D gene. This TCR was sampled from a human donor with classical Hodgkin lymphoma. CDR3 residues: CASSLARKENTEAFF. CDR3 nucleotides: TGTGCCAGCAGCTTAGCTAGGAAAGAGAACACTGAAGCTTTCTTT.